This T cell receptor beta chain was retrieved from a study of vaccination and CD4 T cells after COVID-19. Study information: The authors used overlapping spike peptides from SARS-CoV-2, HCoV-NL63, HCoV-OC43 and HCoV-229E to stimulate cells. Study conclusions and caveats: In median terms, SARS-CoV-2-reactive clonotypes went from 21 to 38, a nonsignificant rise.

The CDR3 consists of 15 residues. The V and J ends lost 6 bases and 0 bases, in that order; junction bases with no gene match: 6. The V gene's germline CDR1 is ENHRY and CDR2 SYGVKD. As for this clonotype: Its matching antigen is unknown.

Regarding treatment: approximately nine-day PBMC culture with coronavirus spike peptide pools or control peptides (ViraFEST assay). In the ViraFEST assay, peptide-pool expansion preceded TCR sequencing of expanded clonotypes. Wells that each held about 2 million PBMCs were cultured with roughly 9.5 IU/ml IL-2 and 7.5 to 10 ug/ml peptide pools. Cultured CD4+ T cells had their DNA profiled by the Oncomine TCR Beta short-read assay. TCRdb recomputed calls from the PCR reads with MiXCR, one row per CDR3 protein. The repertoire holds 12,000 to 15,000 distinct CDR3 sequences, with roughly 73% as singletons.

This sequence originates from a human donor who had recovered from COVID-19. This chain joins TRBV10-3 and TRBJ2-7; 9 bases map to TRBD2. Sample: CD4+ T cells from blood, cultured in vitro. The CDR3 is CAIRFSGGSSYEQYF. Written as DNA, the CDR3 is TGTGCCATCAGATTTAGCGGGGGAAGCTCCTACGAGCAGTACTTC.